The sequence of this T cell receptor beta chain was determined in a study of graft-versus-host responses after intestinal transplantation. This clone was picked up one time. As yet, its antigen is unknown. The protocol was immunoSEQ multiplex PCR, while the TCRdb copy is restricted to in-frame clones and leaves out a portion. The sample consists of roughly 120,000 clones, about 93% of them appearing once. Trimming stripped 6 bases from V and 2 bases from J, with 7 bases between. CDR3 length equals 12 residues. In germline, CDR1 is SQVTM, CDR2 ANQGSEA. The TCR comes from a human donor who received an intestinal transplant. The sample consisted of unstimulated CD4+ T cells sorted from spleen or lymph node cells, taken before intestinal transplant. The rearrangement joins TRBV29-1 to TRBJ2-2; D is uncertain. The CDR3: CSVTKNTGELFF. The CDR3 nucleotides read TGCAGCGTGACGAAAAACACCGGGGAGCTGTTTTTT.